This record concerns one TCR beta chain sequence. This clone's antigen is unknown. Nothing much larger sits one base from this clone, and base qualities are not available. TCRbeta CDR3 regions were amplified from genomic DNA by means of the immunoSEQ Assay, a bias-controlled multiplex PCR. Per the original workflow: Within the assay, amplification of reference gene primers was used to estimate how many nucleated cells each sample contained. To quantify the absolute abundance of each unique TCRbeta CDR3 rearrangement, sequence reads were collapsed and filtered. Productive Simpson clonality was computed per sample as the square root of Simpson's diversity index over productive rearrangements. TCRdb retrieved this table from immuneACCESS and kept in-frame rearrangements only. Not all clones are present; in checked studies, unresolved V genes account for under half, and no reason is known for the remainder. The DNA gave D and trimming, while V, J and clone size come from that table. For this sample there are 380,000 or so clones; approximately 77% appear just once. The biggest ten clones account for about 1% of the sample.

Each collaborating institution followed its own protocols to collect whole blood in K2EDTA tubes. For TCRbeta analysis, collaborators shipped samples in one of three forms: frozen whole blood, isolated PBMCs, or DNA extracted from either of those sample types. Trimming removed 6 bases from V and 4 bases from J, leaving 13 bases between the germline ends. CDR1 is given as MNHEY and CDR2 as SMNVEV, both from the germline V gene (reference sequence). There are 14 amino acids in the CDR3, from cysteine to phenylalanine inclusive. The CDR3 DNA has 42 bases and is translated from base 1. This sample stems from a study of blood T cell repertoires in COVID-19 (dated by TCRdb to 2020 to 2021). Concerning the study at large: Samples from collaborators originated in the United States, Italy and Spain and spanned both the acute and convalescent phases of COVID-19. The material from the prospective study consisted of cDNA or gDNA derived from T cells, B-cell-depleted T cells, or PBMCs. Deeply sampled blood TCRbeta repertoires from subjects exposed to, actively infected with, or recovered from COVID-19 were included in the dataset. The repertoires were released in a freely available public database intended as a resource for research on the immune response to SARS-CoV-2. Samples were obtained from the ongoing ImmuneRACE study (first 160 participants) and from approximately 1,200 subjects provided by 6 global collaborators. Sample metadata almost always included a de-identified subject ID, COVID-19 status, age in years and sex. Where available, HLA class I and class II types were obtained from metadata supplied by the sample provider rather than from assay-based typing.

Study-wide findings and limitations: The amount of clinical and demographic metadata varied by source and participant and was provided uncurated.

The source of this sequence is a human donor with acute or convalescent COVID-19. The donor label of this sample is uncertain. The chain is made from TRBV27 and TRBJ2-1, with the D gene not clear enough to name. Sequences were obtained from peripheral blood. CDR3 loop: CASSPAYDYNEQFF. The DNA sequence is given as TGTGCCAGCAGCCCCGCGTATGATTACAATGAGCAGTTCTTC.